The clone carrying this T cell receptor (beta chain) came up many times. Its antigen is unknown. CDR1 and CDR2 (germline): LGHNA, YNFKEQ. V dropped 3 bases and J dropped 7; count of bases not matched to a gene: 8. This CDR3 region has 16 residues. This sample was included in a study of CD8 T cells in ankylosing spondylitis. Study-level findings and limits: For ankylosing spondylitis blood, a TCR beta motif of under ten highly homologous variants appeared characteristic. Reports of some motif variants in reactive arthritis synovial fluid and blood predate this one. Clones linked to disease, bearing a CD8+ phenotype, were relatively rare in peripheral blood.

Construction of TCR beta libraries was performed using quantitative 5'-RACE with molecular barcodes. TCRdb fed the 5' RACE reads into MiXCR, producing one record per CDR3 protein. The data show around 490,000 distinct CDR3 sequences, 5.3% seen once. Sequencing was performed on blood, either unsorted or a sorted T cell fraction (not recorded which). The chain has TRBV4-2 and TRBJ2-2, with 10 bases aligning to TRBD2. This TCR was recovered from a male donor with ankylosing spondylitis. DNA for the CDR3: TGTGCCAGCAGCCAGTCAGCGGGGGGGCGACACGGGGAGCTGTTTTTT. It encodes CASSQSAGGRHGELFF.